This TCR beta chain was found in a study of cytomegalovirus exposure and HLA in healthy donors (dated by TCRdb to about 2017). Study-level background: According to an earlier analysis of several hundred of the donors, about 179 million T cells yielded 117 million unique TCR beta sequences and around 280 Gb of sequence data. An early release that covered several hundred HLA-typed donors contained approximately 320 gigabases of sequencing data and 75 million to 100 million unique TCR sequences. The genetic ancestry cluster associated with self-reported Caucasian donors included around four fifths of the roughly 360 genotyped donors. The study aimed to test whether cataloging public T cell receptors could reveal signatures of past pathogen exposure. Using immunosequencing, the study profiled T cell repertoires from fewer than 700 subjects and related those repertoires to cytomegalovirus serostatus. Along with the approximately 700-subject first cohort, a separate validation cohort of over a hundred different subjects was used. To predict cytomegalovirus infection status, the study combined high-throughput TCR immunosequencing, statistical association of individual TCRs with disease status, and machine learning. To study patterns of TCR occurrence, a later analysis re-analyzed previously published TCR beta repertoires from under 750 donors and added high-resolution HLA genotyping. In the later analysis, no new phenotypic data were used to find candidate immune exposures; instead, reliance was placed on TCR beta sequences and their occurrence across donors. To decide whether each TCR beta V gene segment behaved as functional or pseudogenic, an earlier analysis of some 600 of the donors relied on high-throughput TCR beta sequencing. Donor age, sex, ethnicity and CMV serostatus were compiled alongside the repertoire data. A later genetic analysis used genome-wide SNP genotypes for about 60% of the roughly 670 donors, treating that subset as a discovery cohort. Every discovery cohort repertoire had been produced on one sequencing platform. HLA typing covered class I and class II loci at four-digit resolution. The number of donors typed differed by locus, with about 629-630 for A, B, C, DRB1 and DQB1, roughly 520 for DQA1, 600 to 610 for DPA1, and around 460 for DPB1. Five DR-DQ haplotypes were handled as single units for association and clustering, since linkage in the cohort was strong. Among several hundred genotyped donors of the cohort, an average of about 240,000 unique TCR beta nucleotide sequences was sequenced per donor, of which about 18% were non-productive. Broader findings and caveats from the paper: In a later analysis, the rate of TCR association differed among HLA loci, with DRB1 alleles having the most associated TCRs and HLA-C alleles having the fewest. The presence/absence analyses assumed that sequencing depth was roughly uniform across donors, and that assumption may not be true. The only immune exposure information available for the cohort was CMV serostatus. Broadly in line with IMGT annotations, most TCR beta V segments showed up in productive rearrangements about 87% or about 30% of the time in an earlier analysis of around 600 of the donors. A total of fewer than 200 TCR beta chains were listed by the study as associated with cytomegalovirus. The authors suggested that the approach could potentially be extended to other disease states and immunological phenotypes. The 87-base-pair reads could not distinguish some IMGT-functional V segments, including TRBV6-2 and TRBV6-3, so those segments were excluded. While some public TCRs were present in many individuals, most TCR sequences turned up only very rarely across donors. Linkage disequilibrium might explain the correlated functional status among segregating V segments, but an unknown experimental factor could not be ruled out. In a later analysis, most CMV-associated TCR beta chains were found to appear HLA-restricted, with HLA associations seemingly driven largely by CMV exposure. When HLA alleles, especially DR and DQ, strongly co-occurred, TCR associations were difficult to assign to individual alleles. A later genetic analysis reported fewer N-insertions in productive TCRs among donors in an Asian-associated ancestry cluster than the roughly 700-donor mean. In vitro tests confirmed that three of the cytomegalovirus-associated TCR beta chains recognize cytomegalovirus antigens. Because HLA typing was missing for some donors at each locus, association tests included only the typed subset. In a later genetic analysis, a missense DCLRE1C variant was associated with V-gene and J-gene trimming of TCR beta chains, and the association was replicated in an independent cohort. In a later analysis, HLA-associated TCR beta chains showed more clonal expansion and lower generation probabilities than non-associated chains that were equally common. The classifier was reported to diagnose cytomegalovirus status with high specificity and sensitivity in both the original cohort and the validation cohort. The sequencing pipeline was judged likely to have produced a cluster of highly shared sequence variants as a technical artifact. A later analysis associated some 17,000 TCR beta sequences with specific HLA alleles at a false discovery rate of 0.05. Several of the top co-occurrence clusters appeared to be linked to parvovirus B19, influenza, CMV and Epstein-Barr virus, according to a later analysis. A further reported finding was that TCR beta sequences accurately predicted the HLA-A and HLA-B alleles for most subjects in the first cohort. Because counts were too low, about 15 rarely observed V segments, including chromosome 9 orphons, were left out of the earlier analysis of some 600 of the donors. This cohort had only TCR beta chains sequenced, and the lack of alpha or paired-chain data limited which features could be detected.

Library construction relied on the immunoSEQ multiplex PCR assay. The multiplex PCR relied on a mix of 60 forward primers for TCR Vbeta segments and 13 reverse primers for TCR Jbeta segments. The CDR3 region of rearranged TCR beta genes was amplified from genomic DNA with a multiplex PCR assay. The amplified TCR beta libraries were sequenced on the Illumina HiSeq System as 87-base-pair reads. As for the authors' bioinformatics: Across the 700 or so repertoires, a later analysis counted roughly 77 million unique TCR beta chains, roughly 11 million of which were shared by at least two donors. Raw reads were error-corrected and collapsed into unique sequences with a nearest-neighbor algorithm that merged closely related sequences to remove PCR and sequencing errors. CDR3 sequences were aligned to IMGT reference sequences to assign V, D and J gene segments. Each retained sequence needed at least a six-nucleotide match to both a V gene segment and a J gene segment. Rearrangements were classified as productive when the CDR3 lacked stop codons and remained in frame with V and J, and all other rearrangements were classified as non-productive. Following IMGT convention, CDR3 was defined as the stretch from the second conserved V-encoded cysteine to the conserved J-encoded phenylalanine. The earlier analysis of about 590 of the donors excluded sequences that lacked an unambiguous match to a single V gene segment. In an earlier analysis of several hundred of the donors, V segments were called functional above 56.7% productive rearrangements and were called segregating when the between-donor standard deviation exceeded 5%. A statistical classification framework was built for diagnosing cytomegalovirus status from the catalog of TCR beta chain sequences. In a later analysis, TCR nucleotide sequences were compared against IMGT/GENE-DB human TR gene sequences so that V and J genes could be assigned. Using the TCRdist pipeline, a later analysis assigned CDR3 sequences along with most-parsimonious VDJ recombination scenarios. A later analysis defined each TCR beta chain by its CDR3 amino acid sequence plus V-gene family, and excluded reads lacking a unique V-gene family. As a way to deal with suspected cross-contamination and a sequencing artifact, a later analysis dropped 450 to 600 nucleotide sequences that were highly shared and had low generation probability. For each public chain, a later analysis derived a clonal expansion index from normalized ranks of inferred template counts within each repertoire. In a later analysis, generation probabilities were computed using a VDJ recombination model fitted to out-of-frame rearrangements, and the results were checked against IGoR. In a later analysis, hypergeometric tests were used to score TCR-TCR, TCR-HLA and TCR-CMV co-occurrence, with a repertoire-size bias correction applied to TCR pairs. To estimate false discovery rates, a later analysis permuted the HLA or CMV assignments 20 times. In a later analysis, co-occurring TCRs were grouped using DBSCAN, and TCRdist sequence similarity was added for clustering within HLA-allele-positive subsets. Repertoires with fewer than 30,000 or more than 120,000 public chains, plus five repertoires with anomalous nucleotide sharing, were excluded from co-occurrence clustering. In TCRdb, the immuneACCESS table is reduced to in-frame sequences with V and J assigned. These tables do not hold every clone; where another copy was compared, an unresolved V gene accounts for under half, and the others remain unexplained. V, J and clone size derive from that table, while D and trimming were established from the DNA sequence. Recorded for this sample are about 250,000 clones; around 80% of them occurred a single time. Of the sample, 0.47% falls within the top ten clones.

Notes on this clone: This clone's antigen is unknown. The sample holds no much larger clone one base away, and base qualities are not on file.

The CDR3 goes from the cysteine to the phenylalanine over 11 residues. CDR3 DNA is the only sequence kept; it has 33 bases, read in frame from the first base. V was cut back by 2 bases and J by 8 bases, leaving a gap of 7 bases between them. From the germline V gene, CDR1 is SQVTM and CDR2 is ANQGSEA. The cohort comprised around 700 healthy bone marrow donors. At the time of sampling, every cohort member was nominally healthy, though immune exposures that went unrecorded were likely present. The donor was CMV seronegative and was included in the group of under 450 seronegative cohort members. A peripheral blood sample was provided by each donor, and peripheral blood mononuclear cells were used for TCR beta sequencing. Genomic DNA extraction from the blood cell samples was performed with the Qiagen DNeasy Blood Extraction Kit.

Sequenced sample: PBMCs. The rearranged chain carries TRBV29-1 and TRBJ2-1; D gene: possibly TRBD2, on 5 matching bases. The origin of this receptor is a boy younger than 18 in good health and CMV-seronegative. The DNA sequence is TGCAGCGTTGAATGGAGGCATGAGCAGTTCTTC. It translates to CSVEWRHEQFF.